These 19 T cell receptor beta chains came from one sample sequenced in a study of graft-versus-host responses after intestinal transplantation. The repertoire was sequenced with immunoSEQ multiplex PCR; TCRdb's copy has only in-frame clones and lacks some. The table lists about 94,000 clones, around nine tenths of them singletons. These receptors lack a known antigen. The sample in question was unstimulated CD8+ T cells sorted from spleen or lymph node cells, obtained before intestinal transplant. These TCRs come from a human donor who received an intestinal transplant.

The genes are TRBV5-6 and TRBJ2-1; no clear D gene. V dropped 7 bases and J dropped 0 bases, with 14 bases sitting between them. Germline loops: CDR1 SGHDT, CDR2 YYEEEE. The CDR3 contains 15 residues. DNA for the CDR3: TGTGCCAGCTGCTATAGCTGGAGCTCCTACAATGAGCAGTTCTTC. Residues: CASCYSWSSYNEQFF.

V is TRBV23-1 and J is TRBJ1-5; 9 positions agree with TRBD1. TRBV23-1 is annotated as an ORF whose role is uncertain. V shed 2 bases and J 4 bases; nucleotides not matched to a gene: 0. The CDR3 is 14 amino acids. The CDR3 region is CASSQDRGNQPQHF. In DNA, the CDR3 is TGCGCCAGCAGTCAAGACAGGGGGAATCAGCCCCAGCATTTT.

This chain joins TRBV19 and TRBJ2-7, with D possibly matching TRBD2 (5 bases). Germline V lookup: CDR1 LNHDA, CDR2 SQIVND (reference sequence). V lost 1 base, J lost 2 bases, and 12 bases lay in between. The CDR3 length is 15 residues. In DNA form, the CDR3 reads TGTGCCAGTAGTATAGGTGGCCTAGCCGCCTACGAGCAGTACTTC. This codes for CASSIGGLAAYEQYF.

This clone was counted a single time. The junction does not match germline at one end; this may be a read error. This rearrangement joins TRBV5-6 to TRBJ1-4; TRBD1 agrees at 8 bases. Germline CDR1 reads SGHDT; CDR2 reads YYEEEE. The CDR3 has 14 residues. CDR3: CASSLDRASEKLFF. CDR3 DNA: TGTGCCAGCAGTTTGGACAGGGCTTCCGAAAAACTGTTTTTT.

The chain couples TRBV6-5 to TRBJ2-7; 7 bases map to TRBD1. The V gene end was trimmed by 5 bases and the J gene end by 3 bases; junction bases not matched to a gene: 7. This CDR3 contains 14 residues. Germline loops: CDR1 MNHEY, CDR2 SVGAGI. The CDR3 is CASSTGQSFYEQYF. CDR3 DNA: TGTGCCAGCAGTACGGGACAGTCTTTCTACGAGCAGTACTTC.

This chain links TRBV5-6 with TRBJ2-7; D gene ambiguous. With 5 bases removed from V and 3 bases from J, the gap between germline ends came to 21 bases. This CDR3 is built from 16 residues. Germline lookup yields CDR1 SGHDT and CDR2 YYEEEE. The CDR3 nucleotides are TGTGCCAGCAGTTTCTCCCGACAAAACCCCCTCTACGAGCAGTACTTC. Its translation: CASSFSRQNPLYEQYF.

As for this clone: The sample contains more than one DNA sequence encoding this CDR3. The chain uses TRBV21-1 and TRBJ1-6; the D call of TRBD1 is as the table states it, not checked on the DNA. TRBV21-1 constitutes a pseudogene. This CDR3 spans 17 amino acids. CDR3 sequence (DNA): TGTGCCAGCAGCAAAGGGGGACAGGGTAAGTGCAATTCACCCCTCCACTTT. It encodes CASSKGGQGKCNSPLHF.

Here the CDR3 DNA reads TGTGCCAGCAGCTTAGCCGGCGGGGGGGGCGAAGACAATGAGCAGTTCTTC. As protein: CASSLAGGGGEDNEQFF. The J gene is TRBJ2-1, the V gene TRBV11-2; TRBD2 matches at 9 bases. CDR1 is SGHAT and CDR2 is FQNNGV in the germline V gene. The CDR3 totals 17 residues. The V and J ends lost 1 base and 5 bases, in that order; junction bases with no gene match: 9.

The J gene is TRBJ2-1, the V gene TRBV7-9; maybe TRBD1 (6 bases). This CDR3 comprises 14 residues. CDR1 and CDR2 from the germline V gene are SEHNR and FQNEAQ (reference sequence). Trimming stripped 5 bases from V and 8 bases from J, with 16 bases between. CDR3 nucleotide sequence: TGTGCCAGCAGCCCATCGACAGGAATCGATGAGCAGTTCTTC. It translates to CASSPSTGIDEQFF.

On this clone itself: The identical CDR3 is also encoded by other nucleotide sequences in the sample. The V call is TRBV18, the J call TRBJ2-7; 8 bases are shared with TRBD2. From germline, CDR1 is KGHSH and CDR2 LQKENI. V trimming: 6 bases; J trimming: 3 bases; junction bases outside the gene matches: 10. There are 15 residues in the CDR3. CDR3 region: CASSPSAGDGYEQYF. CDR3 bases: TGTGCCAGCTCGCCTTCAGCGGGAGACGGCTACGAGCAGTACTTC.

The chain uses TRBV11-3 and TRBJ2-5; 9 nucleotides match TRBD2. The J call could be wrong; TRBJ2-7 is a better fit for the DNA end. Germline CDR1 reads SGHNT; CDR2 reads YENEEA. The CDR3 totals 15 residues. The CDR3 DNA reads TGTGCCAGCAGCTTACTTAGCGGGAGCTCCTACGAGCAGTACTTC. This sequence encodes CASSLLSGSSYEQYF.

The V gene is TRBV6-5, the J gene TRBJ1-2, with a tentative D call TRBD1 (5 bases). The CDR3 loop spans 14 amino acids. The V end was cut by 2 bases, the J end by 6 bases, with 13 bases between. CDR1 is MNHEY, CDR2 SVGAGI, per germline. CDR3 sequence (DNA): TGTGCCAGCAGTTACGAAGGGGCTTCGGATGGCTACACCTTC. Encoded protein: CASSYEGASDGYTF.

This rearrangement joins TRBV5-1 to TRBJ2-5; weak D call: TRBD2 (6 bases). The CDR3 totals 14 residues. Looked up from germline, CDR1 is SGHRS and CDR2 is YFSETQ. V lost 6 bases, J lost 1 base, and 13 bases lay in between. DNA of the CDR3: TGCGCCAGCACGCCCTACGGGGGCCAAGAGACCCAGTACTTC. Residues: CASTPYGGQETQYF.

The genes are TRBV6-1 and TRBJ2-7; 10 bases are a match to TRBD2. This CDR3 is 15 amino acids long. Per the germline V gene, CDR1 is MNHNS and CDR2 is SASEGT. The V and J ends lost 1 base and 5 bases, in that order; junction bases with no gene match: 5. The CDR3 coding sequence is TGTGCCAGCAGTGAAGTGCCTAGCGGGAGCAACGAGCAGTACTTC. Amino acid sequence: CASSEVPSGSNEQYF.

The chain carries TRBV27 and TRBJ1-2; possible D gene TRBD1, 6 bases. The CDR3 has 14 residues. Trimming took off 2 bases at V and 6 bases at J, with 13 bases between the two ends. CDR1 MNHEY and CDR2 SMNVEV come from the germline V gene (reference sequence). The CDR3 is CASSLLPYRDGYTF. CDR3 bases: TGTGCCAGCAGTTTACTACCCTACAGGGATGGCTACACCTTC.

CDR3 sequence (DNA): TGCGCCAGCAGCCAACGTCTCGGGGGGGCAGCCTACGAGCAGTACTTC. Amino acids: CASSQRLGGAAYEQYF. This chain connects TRBV4-1 to TRBJ2-7; 8 nucleotides match TRBD2. J was trimmed by 2 bases and V by 2 bases; bases with no gene match: 8. The CDR3 covers 16 residues. Germline CDR1 reads MGHRA; CDR2 reads YSYEKL.

The genes are TRBV27 and TRBJ2-3; 12 bases align to TRBD2. This CDR3 is built from 15 residues. Germline V CDR1 and CDR2: MNHEY, SMNVEV (reference sequence). The J segment lost 4 bases and the V segment lost 8 bases, leaving 7 bases of the junction unmatched. The CDR3 DNA sequence: TGTGCCAGCTCACTGACTAGCGGGAGATCAGATACGCAGTATTTT. Protein: CASSLTSGRSDTQYF.

A note on this clone: The same CDR3 also results from other DNA sequences found in this sample. The chain carries TRBV15 and TRBJ2-5, with 9 bases that match TRBD1. The CDR3 has 14 amino acids. The germline CDR1 and CDR2 sequences are LNHNV and YYDKDF (reference sequence). J gave up 5 bases and V 3 bases, and 4 bases lay outside the gene matches. This CDR3 reads CATSRGQGIETQYF. In DNA, the CDR3 is TGTGCCACCAGCAGGGGACAGGGCATTGAGACCCAGTACTTC.

V usage is TRBV5-5 and J usage is TRBJ2-1; D unresolved. V was cut by 0 bases and J by 8 bases, with 12 bases left in between. CDR1 is SGHKS, CDR2 YYEKEE, per germline (reference sequence). This CDR3 has 14 amino acids. DNA of the CDR3: TGTGCCAGCAGCTTGGTCGGTTTTATGCATGAGCAGTTCTTC. As protein: CASSLVGFMHEQFF.